A selection of T cell receptor beta chains follows, all from one sample in a study of blood T cell repertoires in COVID-19. Here immunoSEQ multiplex PCR was the method, and the copy in TCRdb shows in-frame clones only, minus some. The sample has over 100,000 clones; 65% to 90% are singletons. Sequencing input: peripheral blood. These receptors all stem from a woman of 80 years or more with active or convalescent COVID-19. CDR3s include the opening cysteine and the closing phenylalanine or tryptophan. The order of the fields is D gene, J gene, V gene, CDR3 protein, CDR3 DNA. D genes are given only for firm matches.

>TRBD1|TRBJ2-7|TRBV4-1
CASSQEGTVSSYEQYF
TGCGCCAGCAGCCAAGAGGGGACAGTCAGCTCCTACGAGCAGTACTTC
>TRBD1|TRBJ1-1|TRBV18
CASSPGQRNTEAFF
TGTGCCAGCTCACCGGGACAGAGGAACACTGAAGCTTTCTTT
>.|TRBJ1-5|TRBV4-2
CASSQDAPRQPQHF
TGTGCCAGCAGCCAAGATGCCCCTAGGCAGCCCCAGCATTTT
>.|TRBJ2-7|TRBV28
CASTQGIIYEQYF
TGTGCCAGCACTCAGGGAATAATCTACGAGCAGTACTTC
>TRBD2|TRBJ2-1|TRBV10-3
CAISGTSGMGFNEQFF
TGTGCCATCAGTGGAACTAGCGGGATGGGTTTCAATGAGCAGTTCTTC
>.|TRBJ2-7|TRBV3-1/TRBV3-2
CASSAWDRGGNEQYF
TGTGCCAGCAGCGCCTGGGACAGAGGGGGGAACGAGCAGTACTTC
>TRBD1|TRBJ1-1|TRBV4-1
CASSQQGVYTEAFF
TGCGCCAGCAGCCAACAGGGGGTTTACACTGAAGCTTTCTTT
>TRBD2|TRBJ2-3|TRBV9
CASSPQLTSPITQYF
TGTGCCAGCAGCCCCCAGCTGACTAGCCCAATCACGCAGTATTTT
>TRBD2|TRBJ2-1|TRBV5-1
CASRPASGTNNEQFF
TGCGCCAGCAGGCCGGCTAGCGGGACTAACAATGAGCAGTTCTTC
>TRBD1|TRBJ1-6|TRBV5-1
CASSLGDRGQSPLHF
TGCGCCAGCAGCTTGGGGGACAGGGGGCAATCACCCCTCCACTTT
>TRBD1|TRBJ1-1|TRBV5-1
CASSLGGQGATEAFF
TGCGCCAGCAGCTTGGGGGGACAGGGCGCCACTGAAGCTTTCTTT
>TRBD1|TRBJ1-1|TRBV5-1
CASSIAGQANTEAFF
TGCGCCAGCAGCATCGCCGGACAGGCGAACACTGAAGCTTTCTTT
>TRBD2|TRBJ2-5|TRBV5-8
CASSLGLAGAGGAQYF
TGTGCCAGCAGCTTGGGGTTAGCGGGAGCCGGGGGGGCCCAGTACTTC
>TRBD2|TRBJ2-1|TRBV10-2
CASRDATSGRHNEQFF
TGCGCCAGCAGGGATGCAACTAGCGGGAGGCACAATGAGCAGTTCTTC
>TRBD2|TRBJ2-3|TRBV30
CARTSGSTDTQYF
TGTGCCCGCACTAGCGGTAGCACAGATACGCAGTATTTT
>TRBD1|TRBJ1-1|TRBV6-6
CASSYSPGGGTEAFF
TGTGCCAGCAGTTACTCGCCAGGGGGCGGCACTGAAGCTTTCTTT
>TRBD1|TRBJ2-2|TRBV9
CASSVGQGARTGELFF
TGTGCCAGCAGCGTAGGTCAGGGGGCGCGAACCGGGGAGCTGTTTTTT
>.|TRBJ1-2|TRBV21-1
CASSKVTVLAYGYTF
TGTGCCAGCAGCAAAGTCACAGTCTTGGCCTATGGCTACACCTTC
>TRBD1|TRBJ2-1|TRBV5-4
CASSQRTGKSYNEQFF
TGTGCCAGCAGCCAGAGGACAGGGAAATCCTACAATGAGCAGTTCTTC
>.|TRBJ1-2|TRBV2
CASSETPREGYTF
TGTGCCAGCAGTGAGACTCCTAGGGAGGGCTACACCTTC
>TRBD2|TRBJ2-3|TRBV5-4
CASSPGLANTDTQYF
TGTGCCAGCAGCCCGGGACTAGCGAACACAGATACGCAGTATTTT
>.|TRBJ1-2|TRBV20-1
CSASPTAGYGYTF
TGCAGTGCTAGTCCTACGGCGGGGTATGGCTACACCTTC
>TRBD2|TRBJ2-7|TRBV12-3/TRBV12-4
CASSPRGDEQYF
TGTGCCAGCAGTCCGCGGGGGGACGAGCAGTACTTC
>TRBD1|TRBJ2-3|TRBV6-8
CASSRDRGRDTDTQYF
TGTGCCAGCAGCCGGGACAGGGGTAGGGACACAGATACGCAGTATTTT